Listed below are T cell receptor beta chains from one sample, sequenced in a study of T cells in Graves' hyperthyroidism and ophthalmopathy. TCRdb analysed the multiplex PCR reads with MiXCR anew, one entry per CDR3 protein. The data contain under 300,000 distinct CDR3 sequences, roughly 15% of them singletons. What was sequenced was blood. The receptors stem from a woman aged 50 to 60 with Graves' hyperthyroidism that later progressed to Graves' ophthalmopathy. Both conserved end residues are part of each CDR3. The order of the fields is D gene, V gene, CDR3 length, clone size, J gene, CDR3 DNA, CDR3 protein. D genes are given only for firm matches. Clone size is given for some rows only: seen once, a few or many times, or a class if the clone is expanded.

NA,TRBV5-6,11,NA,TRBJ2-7,TGTGCCAGCAGCTGGGCTGGGGAGCAGTACTTC,CASSWAGEQYF
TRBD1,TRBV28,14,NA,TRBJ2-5,TGTGCCAGCAGTAACCGGGACAGGGTGTGGACCCAGTACTTC,CASSNRDRVWTQYF
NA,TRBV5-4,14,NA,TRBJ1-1,TGTGCCAGCAGCTTGGCCGGGCAGGGCGCTGAAGCTTTCTTT,CASSLAGQGAEAFF
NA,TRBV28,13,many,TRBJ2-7,TGTGCCAGCAGGCCGGACGGGTCCTACGAGCAGTACTTC,CASRPDGSYEQYF
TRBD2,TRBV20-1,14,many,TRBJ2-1,TGCAGTGCTCTGGGACTAGACCTTAACAATGAGCAGTTCTTC,CSALGLDLNNEQFF
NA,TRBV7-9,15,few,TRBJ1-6,TGTGCCAGCAGCTTCTCACGGGGGTCGGATTCACCCCTCCACTTT,CASSFSRGSDSPLHF
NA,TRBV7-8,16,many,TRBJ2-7,TGTGCCAGCAGCTTAGGGTTGGCAGGGGCGGATAGCGAGCAGTACTTC,CASSLGLAGADSEQYF
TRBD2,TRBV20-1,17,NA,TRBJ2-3,TGCAGTGCTAGAGGTCAGGGCGGGAGGGCCGCGGTAGATACGCAGTATTTT,CSARGQGGRAAVDTQYF
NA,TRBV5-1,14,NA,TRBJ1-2,TGCGCCAGCAGCTTAAAAGAGGGAAGGTATGGCTACACCTTC,CASSLKEGRYGYTF
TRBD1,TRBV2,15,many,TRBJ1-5,TGTGCCAGCAGTCGCTATCAGGGGGATAGTCAGCCCCAGCATTTT,CASSRYQGDSQPQHF
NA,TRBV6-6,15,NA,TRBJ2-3,TGTGCCAGCAGTTACCAGGACACCAGCACAGATACGCAGTATTTT,CASSYQDTSTDTQYF
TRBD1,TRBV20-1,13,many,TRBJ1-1,TGCAGTGCTAGATTGGACAGGGGCACTGAAGCTTTCTTT,CSARLDRGTEAFF
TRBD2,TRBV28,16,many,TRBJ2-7,TGTGCCAGCAGTTTATCCGGCGGGAGTGGGAGATACGAGCAGTACTTC,CASSLSGGSGRYEQYF
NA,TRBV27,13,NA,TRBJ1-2,TGTGCCAGCAGTTTAATGTGGAACTATGGCTACACCTTC,CASSLMWNYGYTF
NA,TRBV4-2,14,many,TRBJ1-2,TGTGCCAGCAGCCAATCAACCGACAGCTATGGCTACACCTTC,CASSQSTDSYGYTF
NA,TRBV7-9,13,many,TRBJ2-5,TGTGCCAGCACCCGGACAGTCCAAGAGACCCAGTACTTC,CASTRTVQETQYF
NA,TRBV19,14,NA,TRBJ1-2,TGTGCCAGTAGTATTCGGAGGGAGGTCGATGGCTACACCTTC,CASSIRREVDGYTF
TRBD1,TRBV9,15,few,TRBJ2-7,TGTGCCAGCAGCGTTACAGGGGGCGGAGGAGTCGAGCAGTACTTC,CASSVTGGGGVEQYF
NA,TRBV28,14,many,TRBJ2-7,TGTGCCAGCAGTGACCGGTTCAGCATACACGAGCAGTACTTC,CASSDRFSIHEQYF
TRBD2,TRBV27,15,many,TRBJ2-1,TGTGCCAGCACCCATAGCGGGAAGTCCTACAATGAGCAGTTCTTC,CASTHSGKSYNEQFF
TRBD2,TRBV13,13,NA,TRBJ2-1,TGTGCCAGCAGCCCGCCGGGACTAGGTGAGCAGTTCTTC,CASSPPGLGEQFF
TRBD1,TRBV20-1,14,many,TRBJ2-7,TGCAGTGCTAGGGACGACAGGGACCCCTGGGAGCAGTACTTC,CSARDDRDPWEQYF
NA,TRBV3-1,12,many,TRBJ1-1,TGTGCCAGCAGCCAAAGGGGACTTGAAGCTTTCTTT,CASSQRGLEAFF
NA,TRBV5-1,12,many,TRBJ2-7,TGCGCCAGCAGCTTGGCCCAGGGGGAGCAGTACTTC,CASSLAQGEQYF
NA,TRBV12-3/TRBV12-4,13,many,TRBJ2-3,TGTGCCAGCAGTTTGGGCGAGGCAGATACGCAGTATTTT,CASSLGEADTQYF
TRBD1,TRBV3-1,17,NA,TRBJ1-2,TGTGCCAGCAGCCTGAGGAGTATAGGGGGCTCTAGAACCGGCTACACCTTC,CASSLRSIGGSRTGYTF
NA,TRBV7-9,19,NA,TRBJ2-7,TGTGCCAGCAGCTTACCTCCGGGACCCAGGGAAGCCAAGGGGAACGAGCAGTACTTC,CASSLPPGPREAKGNEQYF
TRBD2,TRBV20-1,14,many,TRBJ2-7,TGCAGTGCTGGTCTTAGCGGGAGGGTGGCCGAGCAGTACTTC,CSAGLSGRVAEQYF
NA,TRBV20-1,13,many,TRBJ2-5,TGCAGTGCTATACAGGGCGCGGGAGAGACCCAGTACTTC,CSAIQGAGETQYF
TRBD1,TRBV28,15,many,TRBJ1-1,TGTGCCAGCAGCGCGATTGACAGGGATTGGACTGAAGCTTTCTTT,CASSAIDRDWTEAFF
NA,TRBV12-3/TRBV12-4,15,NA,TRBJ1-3,TGTGCCAGCAGTGAATCGGCAGGGGCTGGAAACACCATATATTTT,CASSESAGAGNTIYF
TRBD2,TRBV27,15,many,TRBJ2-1,TGTGCCAGCAGTTTAAATCCTAGCGGGAGTGATGAGCAGTTCTTC,CASSLNPSGSDEQFF
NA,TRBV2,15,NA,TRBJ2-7,TGTGCCGGTGGTGGGGGGAGAGGCGCGGGGCGCGAGCAGTACTTC,CAGGGGRGAGREQYF
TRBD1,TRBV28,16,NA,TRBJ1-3,TGTGCCAGCAGCGGTGGGGACAGAAGCTCTGGAAACACCATATATTTT,CASSGGDRSSGNTIYF
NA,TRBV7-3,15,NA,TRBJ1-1,TGTGCCAGCAGCCCGGAGAAAGCCCTGAACACTGAAGCTTTCTTT,CASSPEKALNTEAFF
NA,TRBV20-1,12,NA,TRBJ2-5,TGCAGTGCTAGAGATCACGGAGAGACCCAGTACTTC,CSARDHGETQYF
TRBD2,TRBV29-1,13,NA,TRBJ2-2,TGCGGAACTAGCGGGACGTATACCGGGGAGCTGTTTTTT,CGTSGTYTGELFF
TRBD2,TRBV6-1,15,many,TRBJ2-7,TGTGCCAGCTCCGTCGCGGGAGGCCCCTCCTACGAGCAGTACTTC,CASSVAGGPSYEQYF
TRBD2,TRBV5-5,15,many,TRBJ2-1,TGTGCCAGCAGCTTAAGGACTAGCGGGAGAAATGAGCAGTTCTTC,CASSLRTSGRNEQFF